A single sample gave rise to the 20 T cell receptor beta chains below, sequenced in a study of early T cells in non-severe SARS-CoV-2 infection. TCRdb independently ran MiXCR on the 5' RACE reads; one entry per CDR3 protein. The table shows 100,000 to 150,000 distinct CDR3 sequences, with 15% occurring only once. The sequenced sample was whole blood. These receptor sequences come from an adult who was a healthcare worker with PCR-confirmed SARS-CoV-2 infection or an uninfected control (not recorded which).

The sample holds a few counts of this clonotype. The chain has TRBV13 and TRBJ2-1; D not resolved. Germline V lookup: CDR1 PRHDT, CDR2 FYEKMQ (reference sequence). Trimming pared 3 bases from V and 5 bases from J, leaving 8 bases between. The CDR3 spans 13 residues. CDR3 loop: CASSFWGNNEQFF. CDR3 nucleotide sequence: TGTGCCAGCAGCTTTTGGGGAAACAATGAGCAGTTCTTC.

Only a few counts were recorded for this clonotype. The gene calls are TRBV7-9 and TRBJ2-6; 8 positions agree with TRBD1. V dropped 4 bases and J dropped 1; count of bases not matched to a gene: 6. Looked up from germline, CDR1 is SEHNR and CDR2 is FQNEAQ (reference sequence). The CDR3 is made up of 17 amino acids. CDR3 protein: CASSSGTGHSGANVLTF. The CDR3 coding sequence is TGTGCCAGCAGCTCCGGGACAGGTCATTCTGGGGCCAACGTCCTGACTTTC.

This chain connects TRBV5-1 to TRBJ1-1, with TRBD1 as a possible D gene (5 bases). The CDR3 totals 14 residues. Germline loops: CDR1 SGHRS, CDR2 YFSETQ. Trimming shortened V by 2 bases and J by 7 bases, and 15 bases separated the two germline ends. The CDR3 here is CASSLTGTDNEAFF. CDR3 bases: TGCGCCAGCAGCTTAACAGGTACCGACAATGAAGCTTTCTTT.

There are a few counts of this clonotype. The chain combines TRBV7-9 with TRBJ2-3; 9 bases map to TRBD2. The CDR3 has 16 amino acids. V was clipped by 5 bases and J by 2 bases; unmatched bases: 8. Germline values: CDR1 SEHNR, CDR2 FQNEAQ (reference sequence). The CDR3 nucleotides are TGTGCCAGCAGCCCCCTAGCGGGGCGTTTCACAGATACGCAGTATTTT. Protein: CASSPLAGRFTDTQYF.

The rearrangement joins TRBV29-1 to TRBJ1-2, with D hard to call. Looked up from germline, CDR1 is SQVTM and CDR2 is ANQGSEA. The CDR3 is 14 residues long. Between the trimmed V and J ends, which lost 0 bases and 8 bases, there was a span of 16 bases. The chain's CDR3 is CSVEDPGSSTGYTF. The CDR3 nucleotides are TGCAGCGTTGAAGACCCAGGCTCCTCTACAGGCTACACCTTC.

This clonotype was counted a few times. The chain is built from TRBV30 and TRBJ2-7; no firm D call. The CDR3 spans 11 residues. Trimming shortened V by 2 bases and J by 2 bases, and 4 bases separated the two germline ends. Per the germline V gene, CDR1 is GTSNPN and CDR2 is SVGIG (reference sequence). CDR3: CAWSSAYEQYF. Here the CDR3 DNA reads TGTGCCTGGAGTTCGGCCTACGAGCAGTACTTC.

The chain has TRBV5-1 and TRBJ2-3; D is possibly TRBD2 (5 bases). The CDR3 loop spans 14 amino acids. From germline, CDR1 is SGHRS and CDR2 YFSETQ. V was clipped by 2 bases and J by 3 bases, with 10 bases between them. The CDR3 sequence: CASSLRGETDTQYF. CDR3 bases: TGCGCCAGCAGCTTACGGGGAGAAACAGATACGCAGTATTTT.

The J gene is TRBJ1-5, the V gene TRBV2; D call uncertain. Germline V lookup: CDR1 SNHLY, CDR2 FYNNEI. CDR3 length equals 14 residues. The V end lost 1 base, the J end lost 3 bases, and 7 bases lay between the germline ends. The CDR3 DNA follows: TGTGCCAGCAGTGAAGGAGGATACAATCAGCCCCAGCATTTT. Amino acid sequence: CASSEGGYNQPQHF.

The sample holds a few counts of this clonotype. CDR3 sequence (DNA): TGCGCCAGCAGTGAGTCGGGGGGGATGAAGCAGTATTTT. It is translated as CASSESGGMKQYF. The V gene is TRBV10-1, the J gene TRBJ2-3, with 7 bases aligning to TRBD2. V shed 0 bases and J 11 bases; nucleotides not matched to a gene: 5. The V gene's germline CDR1 is WNHNN and CDR2 SYGVQD (reference sequence). The CDR3 is 13 residues long.

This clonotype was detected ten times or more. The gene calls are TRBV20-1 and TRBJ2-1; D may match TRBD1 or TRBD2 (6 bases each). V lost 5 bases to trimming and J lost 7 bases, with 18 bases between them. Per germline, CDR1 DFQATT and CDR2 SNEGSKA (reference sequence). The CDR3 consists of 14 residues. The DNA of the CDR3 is TGCAGTGCTCTCCTTTCCGGGGGCGTGAATGAGCAGTTCTTC. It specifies CSALLSGGVNEQFF.

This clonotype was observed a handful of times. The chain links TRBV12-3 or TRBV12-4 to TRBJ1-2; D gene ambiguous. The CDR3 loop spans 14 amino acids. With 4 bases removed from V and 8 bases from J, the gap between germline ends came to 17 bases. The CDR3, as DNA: TGTGCCAGCAGTTCCCCTGGGAAGGAATGGGGCTACACCTTC. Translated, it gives CASSSPGKEWGYTF.

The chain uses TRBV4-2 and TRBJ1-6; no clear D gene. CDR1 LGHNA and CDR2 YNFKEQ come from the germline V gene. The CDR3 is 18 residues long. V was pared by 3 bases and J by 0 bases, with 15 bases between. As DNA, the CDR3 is TGTGCCAGCAGCCAGGGCGGCGCAGTTAGCTCCTATAATTCACCCCTCCACTTT. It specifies CASSQGGAVSSYNSPLHF.

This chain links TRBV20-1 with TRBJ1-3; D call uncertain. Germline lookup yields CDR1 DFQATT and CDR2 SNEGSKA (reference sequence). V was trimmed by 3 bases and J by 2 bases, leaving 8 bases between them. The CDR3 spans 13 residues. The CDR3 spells CSASFGPGNTIYF. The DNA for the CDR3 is TGCAGTGCTAGTTTTGGCCCTGGAAACACCATATATTTT.

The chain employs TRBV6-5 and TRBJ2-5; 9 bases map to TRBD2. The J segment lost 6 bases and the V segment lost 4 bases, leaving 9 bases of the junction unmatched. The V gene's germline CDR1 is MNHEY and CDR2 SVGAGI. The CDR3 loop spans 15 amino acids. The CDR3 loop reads CASSSFSGGDKTQYF. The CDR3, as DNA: TGTGCCAGCAGTTCCTTTAGCGGGGGCGACAAGACCCAGTACTTC.

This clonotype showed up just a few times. This chain's CDR3 is CASSAGGFSGNTIYF. In DNA form, the CDR3 reads TGTGCCAGCAGCGCAGGGGGATTCTCTGGAAACACCATATATTTT. The V and J genes are TRBV5-4 and TRBJ1-3; TRBD1 matches 7 bases. J gave up 0 bases and V 4 bases, and 4 bases lay outside the gene matches. This CDR3 region has 15 residues. The germline gives CDR1 SGHNT, CDR2 YYREEE (reference sequence).

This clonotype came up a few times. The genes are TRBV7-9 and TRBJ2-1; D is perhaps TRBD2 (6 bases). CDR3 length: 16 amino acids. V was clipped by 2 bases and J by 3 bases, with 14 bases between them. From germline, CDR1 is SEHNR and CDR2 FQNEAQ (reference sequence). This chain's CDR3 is CASSLSGLGGYNEQFF. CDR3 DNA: TGTGCCAGCAGCTTATCGGGACTGGGGGGCTACAATGAGCAGTTCTTC.

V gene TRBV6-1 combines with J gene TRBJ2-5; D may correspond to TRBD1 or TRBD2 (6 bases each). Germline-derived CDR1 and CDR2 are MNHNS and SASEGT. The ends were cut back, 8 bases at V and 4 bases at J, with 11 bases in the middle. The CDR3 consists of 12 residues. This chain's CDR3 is CASLGGRETQYF. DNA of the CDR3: TGTGCCAGCCTAGGGGGGCGAGAGACCCAGTACTTC.

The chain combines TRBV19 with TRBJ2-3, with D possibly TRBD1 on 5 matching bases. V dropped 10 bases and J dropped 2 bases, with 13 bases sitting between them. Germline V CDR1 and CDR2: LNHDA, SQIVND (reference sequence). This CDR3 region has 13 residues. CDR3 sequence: CATRQGSTDTQYF. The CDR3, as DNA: TGTGCCACCCGGCAGGGCTCCACAGATACGCAGTATTTT.

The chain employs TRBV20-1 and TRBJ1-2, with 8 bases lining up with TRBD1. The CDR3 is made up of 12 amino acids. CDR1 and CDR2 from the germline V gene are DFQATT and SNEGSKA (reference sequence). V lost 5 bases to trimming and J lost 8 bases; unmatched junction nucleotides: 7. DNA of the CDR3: TGCAGTGCTCGCCAGGGGGCGCGAGGCTACACCTTC. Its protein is CSARQGARGYTF.

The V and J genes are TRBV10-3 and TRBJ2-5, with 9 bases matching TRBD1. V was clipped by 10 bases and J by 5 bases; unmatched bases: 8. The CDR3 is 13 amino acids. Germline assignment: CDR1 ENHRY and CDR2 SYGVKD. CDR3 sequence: CATQGASGETQYF. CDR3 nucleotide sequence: TGTGCCACACAGGGGGCGTCTGGGGAGACCCAGTACTTC.